The present T cell receptor beta chain was sequenced within a study of STAT3 mutations in large granular lymphocyte leukemia. About the research overall: Roughly half of the longitudinally sequenced T-LGLL patients carried detectable canonical activating STAT3 mutations.

The CDR3 length is 15 residues. V lost 7 bases, J lost 5 bases, and 10 bases stayed unmatched. In germline, CDR1 is MGHDK, CDR2 SYGVNS. TCRdb keeps only in-frame clones here, not all; method: immunoSEQ multiplex PCR. The profile shows over 25,000 clones, around 87% of them singletons. Remarks on this clone: What it recognizes is unknown.

The study's findings and limits: Some patients had dominant TCR clones larger than their STAT3 mutant burden. Some patients had persisting codominant clonotypes that could mask small clones. In T-cell large granular lymphocyte leukemia, about half of patients showed multiple immunodominant subclonotypes. TCR clonotype switching after therapy occurred in 6 of 18 patients.

The V call is TRBV25-1, the J call TRBJ2-1; 8 bases map to TRBD2. The specimen was peripheral blood mononuclear cells. The source is a man in his 60s with T-cell large granular lymphocyte leukemia. Some clones in this sample may be carry-over from other donors' samples. In DNA form, the CDR3 reads TGTGCCAGCATCGCCCCAGCGGGAGTGGACAATGAGCAGTTCTTC. This encodes CASIAPAGVDNEQFF.